This T cell receptor (beta chain) was sequenced during a study of T cell responses to AZD1222 COVID-19 vaccine. Concerning this clone itself: Its target is not known.

Deletions cut 2 bases from V and 6 bases from J, with 9 bases between. The CDR3 totals 13 residues. The germline CDR1 and CDR2 sequences are SGDLS and YYNGEE. Findings and caveats of the study: Following two doses of AZD1222, Spike-specific TCR breadth and depth rose. Clonal diversity was possibly underestimated, and the donors were mostly white British, with more females. Mapped onto spike, vaccine-associated CD4 TCRs spanned it and were dominant at 160-218 and 743-854.

Assay used: immunoSEQ multiplex PCR; TCRdb lists only in-frame clones, some missing. Altogether more than 100,000 clones are present, more than 80% being singletons, with the ten largest covering 2.5% to 4%. The sequence came from an adult in good health. J is TRBJ1-3 and V is TRBV9; TRBD1 is a possible D gene (5 bases). This sample comprised peripheral blood, obtained on day 0 of AZD1222 vaccination. CDR3 in amino acids: CASSVLGQNTIYF. CDR3 coding DNA: TGTGCCAGCAGCGTTCTGGGGCAAAACACCATATATTTT.